This entry lists 23 T cell receptor beta chains sequenced from one sample in a study of T cell responses to AZD1222 COVID-19 vaccine. Measured with immunoSEQ multiplex PCR; TCRdb has only the in-frame clones, and not every one. The table shows 150,000 to 200,000 clones, with approximately 94% occurring only once. The specimen was peripheral blood, collected 28 days after the second AZD1222 dose. Receptors originate from an adult who received the AZD1222 COVID-19 vaccine.

This sequence joins TRBV24-1 and TRBJ1-2, with 8 nucleotides matching TRBD1. This CDR3 region has 14 residues. With 4 bases clipped from V and 4 bases from J, the junction kept 4 bases outside the gene matches. CDR1 and CDR2 from the germline V gene are KGHDR and SFDVKD. CDR3: CATSDQGQGYGYTF. Written as DNA, the CDR3 is TGTGCCACCAGTGACCAAGGACAGGGCTATGGCTACACCTTC.

This clone was observed a few times. The chain uses TRBV11-2 and TRBJ2-7; 8 bases fit TRBD2. Looked up from germline, CDR1 is SGHAT and CDR2 is FQNNGV. V lost 5 bases, J lost 6 bases, and 15 bases stayed unmatched. The CDR3 totals 16 residues. CDR3 residues: CASSPIVPGLGSEQYF. CDR3 nucleotides: TGTGCCAGCAGCCCTATCGTCCCGGGACTAGGAAGCGAGCAGTACTTC. Drawing the rest from reference TRBV11-2 and TRBJ2-7, the complete variable domain is EAGVAQSPRYKIIEKRQSVAFWCNPISGHATLYWYQQILGQGPKLLIQFQNNGVVDDSQLPKDRFSAERLKGVDSTLKIQPAKLEDSAVYLCASSPIVPGLGSEQYFGPGTRLTVT.

The chain is built from TRBV27 and TRBJ1-5, with 8 bases aligning to TRBD1. Per germline, CDR1 MNHEY and CDR2 SMNVEV (reference sequence). The CDR3 is 16 amino acids. Trimming removed 5 bases from V and 4 bases from J; junction bases left unmatched: 10. CDR3 in amino acids: CASSGESTGVNQPQHF. The CDR3 DNA follows: TGTGCCAGCAGTGGGGAATCGACAGGGGTGAATCAGCCCCAGCATTTT.

The chain is built from TRBV7-2 and TRBJ1-2; 8 bases are shared with TRBD1. Germline V gene lookup returns CDR1 SGHTA and CDR2 FQGNSA. This CDR3 is built from 13 residues. V dropped 6 bases and J dropped 6; count of bases not matched to a gene: 6. This CDR3 reads CASSPDRAHGYTF. The CDR3 coding sequence is TGTGCCAGCAGTCCGGACAGGGCCCATGGCTACACCTTC. Supplemented by reference TRBV7-2 and TRBJ1-2, the full variable domain reads GAGVSQSPSNKVTEKGKDVELRCDPISGHTALYWYRQSLGQGLEFLIYFQGNSAPDKSGLPSDRFSAERTGGSVSTLTIQRTQQEDSAVYLCASSPDRAHGYTFGSGTRLTVV.

The chain joins TRBV3-1 (or the pseudogene TRBV3-2) to TRBJ1-2; D might be TRBD1 (5 bases). With 1 base removed from V and 2 bases from J, the gap between germline ends came to 8 bases. CDR3 length: 14 residues. The germline gives CDR1 LGHDT, CDR2 YNNKEL (reference sequence). CDR3 in amino acids: CASSQGGRNYGYTF. For the CDR3, the DNA is TGTGCCAGCAGCCAAGGGGGGAGGAACTATGGCTACACCTTC.

The count of this clone is one. The chain recombines TRBV27 with TRBJ1-4; D gene ambiguous. This CDR3 spans 17 amino acids. V lost 3 bases and J lost 0, with 14 bases in between. Germline lookup yields CDR1 MNHEY and CDR2 SMNVEV (reference sequence). Here the CDR3 reads CASSFPSASPTNEKLFF. The DNA of the CDR3 is TGTGCCAGCAGTTTTCCGTCCGCCAGTCCAACTAATGAAAAACTGTTTTTT.

This clone was found once. V and J are TRBV6-4 and TRBJ1-2; D remains ambiguous. This CDR3 has 15 amino acids. Between the trimmed V and J ends, which lost 8 bases and 4 bases, there was a span of 20 bases. Looked up from germline, CDR1 is MRHNA and CDR2 is SNTAGT. The CDR3 is CASVTNPDGLYGYTF. CDR3 DNA: TGTGCCAGCGTGACAAACCCGGACGGGCTCTATGGCTACACCTTC.

The chain uses TRBV30 and TRBJ2-7, with D perhaps TRBD1 (5 bases). Germline CDR1 GTSNPN, CDR2 SVGIG (reference sequence). The V end was cut by 0 bases, the J end by 2 bases, with 11 bases between. The CDR3 totals 14 residues. CDR3 in amino acids: CAWSVLEGAYEQYF. In nucleotides, the CDR3 is TGTGCCTGGAGTGTACTGGAAGGGGCCTACGAGCAGTACTTC.

The chain is built from TRBV27 and TRBJ1-1; D is unresolved. This CDR3 is 15 amino acids long. V gave up 5 bases and J gave up 0 bases, with 13 bases separating them. Germline CDR1 reads MNHEY; CDR2 reads SMNVEV (reference sequence). The CDR3 DNA is TGTGCCAGCAGTCCCCCTTTCCGCCTGAACACTGAAGCTTTCTTT. This encodes CASSPPFRLNTEAFF.

The chain combines TRBV4-3 with TRBJ1-3, with TRBD1 identical over 12 bases. This CDR3 comprises 15 residues. Germline V gives CDR1 LGHNA, CDR2 YSLEER. V was clipped by 1 base and J by 8 bases; unmatched bases: 3. The CDR3 DNA follows: TGCGCCAGCAGCCAAGCCGGGACAGGGGGCCACACCATATATTTT. This translates into CASSQAGTGGHTIYF.

The chain couples TRBV5-1 to TRBJ1-2; TRBD1 matches at 8 bases. The germline gives CDR1 SGHRS, CDR2 YFSETQ. The CDR3 totals 14 residues. V trimming: 4 bases; J trimming: 3 bases; junction bases outside the gene matches: 5. The CDR3 is CASSPRTGYYGYTF. The CDR3 DNA reads as TGCGCCAGCAGCCCCCGGACAGGGTACTATGGCTACACCTTC.

The chain combines TRBV2 with TRBJ1-3; D is ambiguous. This CDR3 comprises 13 residues. V lost 2 bases to trimming and J lost 0 bases, with 2 bases between them. Looked up from germline, CDR1 is SNHLY and CDR2 is FYNNEI. CDR3: CASSESSGNTIYF. The CDR3 DNA follows: TGTGCCAGCAGTGAAAGCTCTGGAAACACCATATATTTT.

This chain uses TRBV11-2 with TRBJ1-4; no clear D gene. CDR3 size: 14 residues. Trimming pared 5 bases from V and 0 bases from J, leaving 7 bases between. Per the germline V gene, CDR1 is SGHAT and CDR2 is FQNNGV. This chain's CDR3 is CASSRLATNEKLFF. The CDR3 DNA follows: TGTGCCAGCAGCCGGTTAGCAACTAATGAAAAACTGTTTTTT. Based on the CDR3 plus reference TRBV11-2 and TRBJ1-4, the full variable domain is EAGVAQSPRYKIIEKRQSVAFWCNPISGHATLYWYQQILGQGPKLLIQFQNNGVVDDSQLPKDRFSAERLKGVDSTLKIQPAKLEDSAVYLCASSRLATNEKLFFGSGTQLSVL.

This clone has just one count. The genes are TRBV28 and TRBJ2-3; TRBD2 agrees at 15 bases. Germline CDR1 reads MDHEN; CDR2 reads SYDVKM. The CDR3 runs 17 residues. V was clipped by 4 bases and J by 4 bases; unmatched bases: 6. In DNA, the CDR3 is TGTGCCAGCAGTTCCCTCGGACTAGCGGGAGGGGCAGATACGCAGTATTTT. Amino acid sequence: CASSSLGLAGGADTQYF.

The sample holds a few counts of this clone. This sequence joins TRBV7-9 and TRBJ1-2; no clear D. Germline V gene sequence: CDR1 SEHNR, CDR2 FQNEAQ (reference sequence). The CDR3 extends over 14 amino acids. V dropped 1 base and J dropped 4 bases, with 10 bases sitting between them. DNA of the CDR3: TGTGCCAGCAGCTTAGAGGTGGCAGTCTATGGCTACACCTTC. Residues: CASSLEVAVYGYTF.

This chain connects TRBV24-1 to TRBJ2-7, with 9 bases aligning to TRBD1. V gave up 4 bases and J gave up 4 bases; unmatched junction bases: 7. The germline CDR1 and CDR2 sequences are KGHDR and SFDVKD. The CDR3 has 15 amino acids. The CDR3 loop is CATSDDTGGSYEQYF. In DNA form, the CDR3 reads TGTGCCACCAGTGACGATACAGGGGGCTCGTACGAGCAGTACTTC.

V and J are TRBV5-8 and TRBJ2-1; D remains ambiguous. Germline V gene lookup returns CDR1 SGHTS and CDR2 YDEGEE. The CDR3 spans 10 residues. V dropped 8 bases and J dropped 1 base, with 1 base sitting between them. CDR3 sequence: CARSYNEQFF. CDR3 sequence (DNA): TGTGCCAGGTCCTACAATGAGCAGTTCTTC.

The CDR3 sequence is CASSRGLAPNEQFF. CDR3 DNA sequence: TGTGCCAGCTCAAGGGGACTAGCCCCCAATGAGCAGTTCTTC. This chain uses TRBV18 with TRBJ2-1; 9 bases are shared with TRBD2. Germline trimming cut 5 bases from V and 6 bases from J; bases unmatched to any gene: 5. Germline V gene sequence: CDR1 KGHSH, CDR2 LQKENI. This CDR3 has 14 amino acids.

The count of this clone is one. V and J are TRBV27 and TRBJ2-3; a weak D match, TRBD1 (5 bases). Germline CDR1 is MNHEY and CDR2 is SMNVEV (reference sequence). V dropped 2 bases and J dropped 4 bases, with 10 bases sitting between them. This CDR3 region has 14 residues. The CDR3 here is CASSLGRGPDTQYF. The CDR3 coding sequence is TGTGCCAGCAGTTTAGGTAGGGGTCCAGATACGCAGTATTTT.

The chain is built from TRBV6-5 and TRBJ1-4; D not certain. V gave up 0 bases and J gave up 7 bases, with 6 bases separating them. CDR1 is MNHEY, CDR2 SVGAGI, per germline. The CDR3 has 13 amino acids. The CDR3 sequence: CASSYSAGEKLFF. As DNA, the CDR3 is TGTGCCAGCAGTTACTCGGCAGGTGAAAAACTGTTTTTT.

V usage is TRBV21-1 and J usage is TRBJ2-2. TRBV21-1 is described as a pseudogene. CDR3 size: 18 residues. The CDR3 loop reads CAGTVTKGWVGNTGELFF. The CDR3 bases are TGTGCCGGGACCGTGACTAAGGGGTGGGTAGGCAACACCGGGGAGCTGTTTTTT.

V gene TRBV11-3 combines with J gene TRBJ2-5; D unclear. V gave up 2 bases and J gave up 7 bases, with 17 bases separating them. From germline, CDR1 is SGHNT and CDR2 YENEEA. This CDR3 comprises 15 residues. CDR3 sequence: CASSLPTRDKRTQYF. Written as DNA, the CDR3 is TGTGCCAGCAGCTTACCGACGAGAGATAAGAGGACCCAGTACTTC.

In DNA form, the CDR3 reads TGCGCCAGCAGCCAAGGGAGTGGCTCGCAAGTCAATGAGCAGTTCTTC. It encodes CASSQGSGSQVNEQFF. The chain carries TRBV4-1 and TRBJ2-1; D is uncertain. V lost 1 base and J 6 bases, leaving 16 bases between the germline ends. The CDR3 covers 16 residues. Germline-derived CDR1 and CDR2 are MGHRA and YSYEKL.